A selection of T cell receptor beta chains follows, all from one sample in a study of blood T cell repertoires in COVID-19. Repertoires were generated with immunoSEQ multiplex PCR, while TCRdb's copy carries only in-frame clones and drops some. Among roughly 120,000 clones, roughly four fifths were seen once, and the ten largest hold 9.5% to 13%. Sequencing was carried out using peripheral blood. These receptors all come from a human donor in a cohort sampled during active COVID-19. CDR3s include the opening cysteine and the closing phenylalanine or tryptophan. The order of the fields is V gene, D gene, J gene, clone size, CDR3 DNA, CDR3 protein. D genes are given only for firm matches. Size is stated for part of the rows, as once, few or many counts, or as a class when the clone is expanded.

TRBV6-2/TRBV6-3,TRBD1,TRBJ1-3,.,TGTGCCAGCAGTCCACCGGGACAGGGACCCATAATTTTTGGAAACACCATATATTTT,CASSPPGQGPIIFGNTIYF
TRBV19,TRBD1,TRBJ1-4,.,TGTGCCAGTACCCCGCCCGGGACAGCTAATGAAAAACTGTTTTTT,CASTPPGTANEKLFF
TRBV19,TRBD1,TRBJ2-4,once,TGTGCCAGTATGGGTCAGGGGGCGGGTGGCATTCAGTACTTC,CASMGQGAGGIQYF
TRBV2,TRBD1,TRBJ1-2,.,TGTGCCAGCAGTGAAGGGGGACAGGCCGTACTAGACTATGGCTACACCTTC,CASSEGGQAVLDYGYTF
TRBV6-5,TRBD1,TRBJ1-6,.,TGTGCCAGCGGGACAGGGTGGAATTCACCCCTCCACTTT,CASGTGWNSPLHF
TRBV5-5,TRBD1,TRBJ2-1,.,TGTGCCAGCAGCTTGGCCGGTAGGGGGCACAATGAGCAGTTCTTC,CASSLAGRGHNEQFF
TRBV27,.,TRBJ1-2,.,TGTGCCAGCAGTTTACAGGGAGGGCCCTATGGCTACACCTTC,CASSLQGGPYGYTF
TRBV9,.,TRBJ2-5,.,TGTGCCAGCAGCGTAGACGGACTAGTGGGGGCAAAGACCCAGTACTTC,CASSVDGLVGAKTQYF
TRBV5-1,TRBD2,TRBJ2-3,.,TGCGCCAGCAGCTTGGGACCTAGCGGGGGCGGAGATACGCAGTATTTT,CASSLGPSGGGDTQYF
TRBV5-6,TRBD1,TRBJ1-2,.,TGTGCCAGCAGCTTGGGAGCAGGGGGATTGAACTATGGCTACACCTTC,CASSLGAGGLNYGYTF
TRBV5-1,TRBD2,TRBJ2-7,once,TGCGCCAGCAGCAAGACTAGCGGGGGCCCCTCCTACGAGCAGTACTTC,CASSKTSGGPSYEQYF
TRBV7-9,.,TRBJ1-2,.,TGTGCCAGCAGCTTAGGGGGCGGGACCTCTGGCTATGGCTACACCTTC,CASSLGGGTSGYGYTF
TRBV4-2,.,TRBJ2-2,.,TGTGCCAGCAGCCAAGTGGAGGGCAGGGCGAACACCGGGGAGCTGTTTTTT,CASSQVEGRANTGELFF
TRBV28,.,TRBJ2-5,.,TGTGCCAGCAGTTTAGGCAGGGTAGAGACCCAGTACTTC,CASSLGRVETQYF
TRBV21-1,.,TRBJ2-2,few,TGTGCCAGCAGCAAAGGACTGCCGAACACCGGGGAGCTGTTTTTT,CASSKGLPNTGELFF
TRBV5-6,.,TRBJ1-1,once,TGTGCCAGCAGTCCGCGACAGACCCTGACTGAAGCTTTCTTT,CASSPRQTLTEAFF
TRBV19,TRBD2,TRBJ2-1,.,TGTGCCAGTGGACTAGCGGGGGGGCGGAATGAGCAGTTCTTC,CASGLAGGRNEQFF
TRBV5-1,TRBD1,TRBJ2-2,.,TGCGCCAGCAGCTTGATGGGACAGGGGGACACCGGGGAGCTGTTTTTT,CASSLMGQGDTGELFF
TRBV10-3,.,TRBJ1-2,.,TGTGCCATCAGTCCCCGACCGGGGGGGGACTATGGCTACACCTTC,CAISPRPGGDYGYTF
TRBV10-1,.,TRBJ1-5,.,TGCGCCAGCAGTGAGGCGGGGAGCAATCAGCCCCAGCATTTT,CASSEAGSNQPQHF
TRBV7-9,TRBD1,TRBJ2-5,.,TGTGCCAGCAGCCGACAGGGGAGGGAGACCCAGTACTTC,CASSRQGRETQYF
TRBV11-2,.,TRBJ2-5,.,TGTGCCAGCAGCTTAGGACTACAAGAGACCCAGTACTTC,CASSLGLQETQYF
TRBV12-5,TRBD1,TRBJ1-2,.,TGTGCTAGTGGTTTGGCGATGACAGGGGCGGATGGCTACACCTTC,CASGLAMTGADGYTF
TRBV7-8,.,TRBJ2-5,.,TGTGCCAGCAGCCCCGGGGAGACCCAGTACTTC,CASSPGETQYF
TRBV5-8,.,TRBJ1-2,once,TGTGCCAGCAGCTTGTTCCGAGGGGGACGGGAAGTTGGCTACACCTTC,CASSLFRGGREVGYTF
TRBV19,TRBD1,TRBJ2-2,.,TGTGCCAGTAGTATGTATCCACAGGGGGCGAACACCGGGGAGCTGTTTTTT,CASSMYPQGANTGELFF
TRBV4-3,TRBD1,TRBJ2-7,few,TGCGCCAGCAGCCAAGACAGGACAGGATTTGTCTACGAGCAGTACTTC,CASSQDRTGFVYEQYF
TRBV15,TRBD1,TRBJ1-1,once,TGTGCCACCAGCAGAGGCGGCCAGGGGACAGTCGGTTTCTTT,CATSRGGQGTVGFF